These 9 T cell receptor beta chains were all obtained from the same sample, sequenced in a study of T cell changes during pregnancy in multiple sclerosis. Generated by immunoSEQ multiplex PCR, the TCRdb table keeps only in-frame clones and is missing some. The sample carries 25,000 to 35,000 clones, roughly 90% recorded once. This specimen was CD8+ T cells from peripheral blood mononuclear cells, taken in the first trimester of pregnancy. The receptors were sampled from a female donor with multiple sclerosis, enrolled in a pregnancy study.

The V gene is TRBV2, the J gene TRBJ2-7; 13 bases fit TRBD2. The trim removed 2 bases at V and 4 bases at J, leaving 2 bases unmatched. Germline values: CDR1 SNHLY, CDR2 FYNNEI. CDR3 length: 15 amino acids. CDR3 residues: CASSERLAGGYEQYF. CDR3 coding DNA: TGTGCCAGCAGTGAAAGACTAGCGGGAGGATACGAGCAGTACTTC.

The chain combines TRBV12-5 with TRBJ2-7; TRBD1 matches at 8 bases. Germline V gives CDR1 LGHNT, CDR2 FRNRAP. The CDR3 contains 13 residues. The V and J ends lost 6 bases and 1 base, in that order; junction bases with no gene match: 2. The CDR3 nucleotides read TGTGCTAGTGGCCGGGACAGGTCCTACGAGCAGTACTTC. Translating gives CASGRDRSYEQYF.

This clone is medium-sized in the sample. The chain links TRBV29-1 to TRBJ1-2; D is undetermined. Per germline, CDR1 SQVTM and CDR2 ANQGSEA. The CDR3 sequence is 13 residues long. Trimming removed 3 bases from V and 8 bases from J, with 16 bases in between. CDR3 residues: CSVDGMGGLGYTF. CDR3 sequence (DNA): TGCAGCGTTGATGGGATGGGAGGGTTAGGCTACACCTTC. Based on the CDR3 plus reference TRBV29-1 and TRBJ1-2, the full variable domain is SAVISQKPSRDICQRGTSLTIQCQVDSQVTMMFWYRQQPGQSLTLIATANQGSEATYESGFVIDKFPISRPNLTFSTLTVSNMSPEDSSIYLCSVDGMGGLGYTFGSGTRLTVV.

The chain links TRBV9 to TRBJ2-1; TRBD2 is a possible D gene (5 bases). Per germline, CDR1 SGDLS and CDR2 YYNGEE. V lost 7 bases and J lost 3, with 14 bases in between. CDR3 length equals 14 residues. CDR3 sequence (DNA): TGTGCCAGCGGAGTAGGACTCGGCTACAATGAGCAGTTCTTC. The encoded protein is CASGVGLGYNEQFF.

This chain joins TRBV5-1 and TRBJ1-1, with D possibly being TRBD1 (6 bases). Per germline, CDR1 SGHRS and CDR2 YFSETQ. The ends were cut back, 0 bases at V and 6 bases at J, with 12 bases in the middle. CDR3 length equals 14 residues. CDR3 DNA sequence: TGCGCCAGCAGCTTGGAGGGGGTCGGGGCTGAAGCTTTCTTT. Amino acid sequence: CASSLEGVGAEAFF.

This chain connects TRBV7-9 to TRBJ2-7; possible D gene TRBD1, 6 bases. This CDR3 has 16 residues. The germline V and J ends were trimmed by 5 bases and 0 bases, with 17 bases remaining between them. Germline V CDR1 and CDR2: SEHNR, FQNEAQ (reference sequence). For the CDR3, the DNA is TGTGCCAGCAGCGCCAAAGGGGGTCTGAGCTCCTACGAGCAGTACTTC. Protein: CASSAKGGLSSYEQYF. Complete variable domain (other parts from reference TRBV7-9 and TRBJ2-7): DTGVSQNPRHKITKRGQNVTFRCDPISEHNRLYWYRQTLGQGPEFLTYFQNEAQLEKSRLLSDRFSAERPKGSFSTLEIQRTEQGDSAMYLCASSAKGGLSSYEQYFGPGTRLTVT.

The chain employs TRBV7-9 and TRBJ1-1; D perhaps matches TRBD1 (5 bases). V dropped 4 bases and J dropped 1 base, with 7 bases sitting between them. Germline CDR1 SEHNR, CDR2 FQNEAQ (reference sequence). This CDR3 is 13 amino acids long. The CDR3 bases are TGTGCCAGCAGCTCGACAGAGAACACTGAAGCTTTCTTT. This codes for CASSSTENTEAFF. The variable domain in full, completed from reference TRBV7-9 and TRBJ1-1, reads DTGVSQNPRHKITKRGQNVTFRCDPISEHNRLYWYRQTLGQGPEFLTYFQNEAQLEKSRLLSDRFSAERPKGSFSTLEIQRTEQGDSAMYLCASSSTENTEAFFGQGTRLTVV.

The J gene is TRBJ1-1, the V gene TRBV15, with D possibly TRBD1 on 6 matching bases. The CDR3 spans 13 residues. Trimming left V 4 bases short and J 3 bases short, with 9 bases between. Per the germline V gene, CDR1 is LNHNV and CDR2 is YYDKDF (reference sequence). The CDR3 loop is CATSTQGHTEAFF. CDR3 nucleotides: TGTGCCACCAGCACACAGGGTCACACTGAAGCTTTCTTT.

This clone was detected only a few times. The chain combines TRBV6-4 with TRBJ2-2; 8 bases line up with TRBD2. The CDR3 spans 16 residues. From germline, CDR1 is MRHNA and CDR2 SNTAGT. The trim removed 0 bases at V and 5 bases at J, leaving 5 bases unmatched. The CDR3: CASSDSISGITGELFF. CDR3 in DNA: TGTGCCAGCAGTGACTCGATTAGCGGGATAACCGGGGAGCTGTTTTTT.